This entry lists 27 T cell receptor beta chains sequenced from one sample in a study of CD8+CD57+ T cells in acquired aplastic anemia. Genomic DNA acted as the template from which TCR beta VDJ combination and CDR3 sequence profiling were carried out. TCRdb analysed the reads with MiXCR anew, one entry per CDR3 protein. The profile shows about 180,000 distinct CDR3 sequences, less than 50% of them singletons. Individuals selected for sequencing had exhibited CD8+CD57+ cell expansion on flow cytometry. What was sequenced was sorted CD4+, CD8+, or CD8+CD57+ T cells (not recorded which) from PBMCs. The origin of the receptors is a human donor with aplastic anemia.

In DNA form, the CDR3 reads TGTGCCAGCACCAAAATGCGTTCGGGGGGGAGCGCGAACACTGAAGCTTTCTTT. Translation gives CASTKMRSGGSANTEAFF. The chain couples TRBV11-2 to TRBJ1-1; D might be TRBD1 (5 bases). Germline V gene lookup returns CDR1 SGHAT and CDR2 FQNNGV. The CDR3 consists of 18 residues. V was shortened by 7 bases and J by 1 base, with 25 bases between the two germline ends.

V is TRBV24-1 and J is TRBJ2-1; D is perhaps TRBD1 (5 bases). V was pared by 1 base and J by 6 bases, with 6 bases between. From germline, CDR1 is KGHDR and CDR2 SFDVKD. CDR3 length equals 13 residues. CDR3 DNA: TGTGCCACCAGTGATTTTAGGGGCAATGAGCAGTTCTTC. Its translation is CATSDFRGNEQFF.

The chain uses TRBV24-1 and TRBJ2-2; a possible D gene is TRBD2 (6 bases). Germline assignment: CDR1 KGHDR and CDR2 SFDVKD. Trimming cost V 4 bases and J 4 bases, with 12 bases left between them. The CDR3 loop spans 15 amino acids. The chain's CDR3 is CATSERGSGTGELFF. The CDR3 bases are TGTGCCACCAGTGAACGGGGGTCGGGCACCGGGGAGCTGTTTTTT.

This clonotype has a count of ten or more. This sequence joins TRBV9 and TRBJ2-4; TRBD1 aligns across 8 bases. CDR3 length: 15 amino acids. The V segment lost 6 bases and the J segment 5 bases; nucleotides outside the gene matches: 10. The V gene's germline CDR1 is SGDLS and CDR2 YYNGEE. Here the CDR3 reads CASTPTGTGQNIQYF. CDR3 bases: TGTGCCAGCACTCCGACCGGGACAGGCCAAAACATTCAGTACTTC.

The chain employs TRBV5-1 and TRBJ2-1, with 7 bases fitting TRBD2. After removal of 4 bases from V and 10 bases from J, the junction contained 2 bases not matched to a gene. The CDR3 runs 11 residues. Germline CDR1 SGHRS, CDR2 YFSETQ. CDR3 sequence reads: CASSVTSEQFF. The CDR3 coding sequence is TGCGCCAGCAGCGTGACTAGCGAGCAGTTCTTC.

J is TRBJ1-5 and V is TRBV7-9, with 9 bases aligning to TRBD1. Germline assignment: CDR1 SEHNR and CDR2 FQNEAQ (reference sequence). This CDR3 is 14 amino acids long. V lost 4 bases to trimming and J lost 7 bases; unmatched junction nucleotides: 5. The CDR3 protein is CASSWDRVGQPQHF. CDR3 nucleotides: TGTGCCAGCAGCTGGGACAGGGTGGGGCAGCCCCAGCATTTT.

This clonotype was detected many times. V is TRBV7-2 and J is TRBJ2-3; TRBD2 agrees at 7 bases. The germline V gene encodes CDR1 SGHTA and CDR2 FQGNSA. V gave up 5 bases and J gave up 1 base; unmatched junction bases: 9. There are 16 residues in the CDR3. In DNA, the CDR3 is TGTGCCAGCAGCGCCCTCCCGGCGGGGGGCACAGATACGCAGTATTTT. This codes for CASSALPAGGTDTQYF.

This clonotype has a single count. Relative to the germline gene, one junction end is altered; a read error may explain this. CDR3 coding DNA: TGCGCCAGCAGTGAGGATCAGACAAACACTGAAGCTTCCTTT. Residues: CASSEDQTNTEASF. This sequence joins TRBV10-1 and TRBJ1-1; unclear D gene. The CDR3 sequence is 14 residues long. CDR1 is WNHNN and CDR2 is SYGVQD in the germline V gene (reference sequence).

This clonotype has ten or more counts. The DNA of the CDR3 is TGTGCCAGCAGCCGGCCCCCAGACAATCAGCCCCAGCATTTT. It translates to CASSRPPDNQPQHF. The V and J genes are TRBV7-2 and TRBJ1-5; D call uncertain. This CDR3 is built from 14 residues. Germline CDR1 and CDR2: SGHTA and FQGNSA. The V gene lost 5 bases and the J gene lost 3 bases, with 11 bases spanning the gap.

The V gene is TRBV5-5, the J gene TRBJ2-5; the D is unclear. This CDR3 contains 12 residues. V lost 4 bases, J lost 7 bases, and 11 bases lay in between. Germline V gene data show CDR1 as SGHKS and CDR2 as YYEKEE (reference sequence). CDR3 in amino acids: CASSGVEGTQYF. The CDR3 DNA sequence: TGTGCCAGCAGCGGGGTCGAAGGGACCCAGTACTTC.

The genes are TRBV20-1 and TRBJ1-3; possible D gene TRBD1, 5 bases. Per germline, CDR1 DFQATT and CDR2 SNEGSKA (reference sequence). The CDR3 consists of 13 residues. Trimming took off 1 base at V and 4 bases at J, with 8 bases between the two ends. The CDR3 DNA reads TGCAGTGCTAGAGCAGGGCAAGGAAACACCATATATTTT. Residues: CSARAGQGNTIYF.

Ten or more counts support this clonotype. The chain employs TRBV2 and TRBJ2-6; D gene ambiguous. This CDR3 has 14 residues. V was trimmed by 6 bases and J by 4 bases, leaving 10 bases between them. CDR1 SNHLY and CDR2 FYNNEI come from the germline V gene. Here the CDR3 DNA reads TGTGCCAGCAGATCGGCTGGAGGGGCCAACGTCCTGACTTTC. Encoded protein: CASRSAGGANVLTF.

This chain links TRBV3-1 with TRBJ1-1; D gene uncertain. Trimming took off 7 bases at V and 2 bases at J, with 11 bases between the two ends. CDR3 length equals 13 residues. The germline CDR1 and CDR2 sequences are LGHDT and YNNKEL (reference sequence). The CDR3 DNA follows: TGTGCCAGCAACGCCGCCGGCAACACTGAAGCTTTCTTT. Translating it yields CASNAAGNTEAFF.

This clonotype showed up many times. The chain uses TRBV20-1 and TRBJ1-6, with TRBD1 matching 7 bases. The CDR3 is 14 residues long. Germline CDR1 and CDR2: DFQATT and SNEGSKA (reference sequence). V trimming: 7 bases; J trimming: 5 bases; junction bases outside the gene matches: 8. CDR3 amino acids: CSVIGQANNSPLHF. In nucleotides, the CDR3 is TGCAGTGTTATCGGACAGGCTAATAATTCACCCCTCCACTTT.

V is TRBV10-3 and J is TRBJ1-1, with no clear D. This CDR3 is 13 amino acids long. CDR1 and CDR2 (germline): ENHRY, SYGVKD. V lost 6 bases, J lost 0 bases, and 8 bases lay in between. In DNA form, the CDR3 reads TGTGCCATCAGAAGAGATATGAACACTGAAGCTTTCTTT. This codes for CAIRRDMNTEAFF.

The count of this clonotype is one. The chain has TRBV13 and TRBJ2-7, with 9 bases identical to TRBD1. V was pared by 2 bases and J by 5 bases, with 7 bases of the junction left unmatched. Germline V CDR1 and CDR2: PRHDT, FYEKMQ (reference sequence). The CDR3 extends over 15 amino acids. CDR3 in DNA: TGTGCCAGCAGCTTAATGGGACAGGGTACCCACGAGCAGTACTTC. Protein sequence: CASSLMGQGTHEQYF.

This clonotype was observed a single time. The chain has TRBV6-1 and TRBJ1-5; D unresolved. This CDR3 has 13 residues. Trimming removed 5 bases at V and 6 bases at J, with 11 bases between. CDR1 is MNHNS and CDR2 is SASEGT in the germline V gene. For the CDR3, the DNA is TGTGCCAGCAGTCAATTAACGGGTCAGCCCCAGCATTTT. As protein: CASSQLTGQPQHF.

This clonotype was detected many times. The V and J genes are TRBV10-1 and TRBJ2-3; a possible D gene is TRBD1 (5 bases). There are 13 residues in the CDR3. V was cut by 3 bases and J by 5 bases, with 9 bases left in between. Germline values: CDR1 WNHNN, CDR2 SYGVQD (reference sequence). CDR3 sequence reads: CASSESQGDTQYF. CDR3 DNA: TGCGCCAGCAGTGAAAGCCAGGGAGATACGCAGTATTTT.

The sample holds many counts of this clonotype. CDR3 amino acids: CASSYNPGRLVETQYF. The CDR3 DNA reads as TGCGCCAGCAGCTATAATCCCGGGAGGCTAGTAGAGACCCAGTACTTC. The rearrangement uses TRBV5-1 and TRBJ2-5, with 7 bases identical to TRBD2. Unmatched junction bases numbered 12, after V lost 3 bases and J lost 4 bases. Looked up from germline, CDR1 is SGHRS and CDR2 is YFSETQ. This CDR3 region has 16 residues.

This chain connects TRBV7-6 to TRBJ2-5; the D gene is possibly TRBD2 (5 bases). Germline lookup yields CDR1 SGHVS and CDR2 FNYEAQ. The CDR3 runs to 13 residues. V lost 5 bases and J lost 5, with 12 bases in between. The CDR3 nucleotides are TGTGCCAGCAGCACCTGGGAGCGGGAGACCCAGTACTTC. It is translated as CASSTWERETQYF.

J is TRBJ2-1 and V is TRBV9; unclear D gene. The CDR3 loop spans 9 amino acids. Germline assignment: CDR1 SGDLS and CDR2 YYNGEE. V was pared by 4 bases and J by 12 bases, with 5 bases between. The CDR3: CASSRGQFF. CDR3 nucleotide sequence: TGTGCCAGCAGCCGCGGGCAGTTCTTC.

This clonotype showed up many times. V usage is TRBV20-1 and J usage is TRBJ1-1; D gene unclear. The CDR3 consists of 16 residues. Looked up from germline, CDR1 is DFQATT and CDR2 is SNEGSKA (reference sequence). V dropped 1 base and J dropped 0 bases, with 15 bases sitting between them. CDR3 residues: CSARGSVGIMNTEAFF. The CDR3 nucleotides read TGCAGTGCTAGAGGCAGTGTGGGGATTATGAACACTGAAGCTTTCTTT.

A word on this clonotype: Sequence at one end of the junction differs from germline and may be a read error. The chain couples TRBV20-1 to TRBJ1-6; D not resolved. The length of the CDR3 is 14 residues. Germline V gene lookup returns CDR1 DFQATT and CDR2 SNEGSKA (reference sequence). This chain's CDR3 is CSARVEAYSSPLHF. The CDR3 bases are TGCAGTGCTAGAGTTGAAGCGTATAGTTCACCCCTCCACTTT.

CDR3 sequence reads: CASSEDRGNSPLHF. The CDR3 DNA is TGTGCCAGCAGTGAGGACAGGGGAAATTCACCCCTCCACTTT. The chain carries TRBV25-1 and TRBJ1-6; 9 bases are a match to TRBD1. Per the germline V gene, CDR1 is MGHDK and CDR2 is SYGVNS. CDR3 size: 14 residues. With 3 bases clipped from V and 7 bases from J, the junction kept 1 base outside the gene matches.

For this clonotype: This could be a read error, since a much larger clone is one nucleotide away. The V gene is TRBV11-3, the J gene TRBJ2-1; D not certain. V lost 8 bases to trimming and J lost 5 bases, with 10 bases between them. Germline CDR1 and CDR2: SGHNT and YENEEA. There are 12 residues in the CDR3. This chain's CDR3 is CASGKNDNEQFF. Written as DNA, the CDR3 is TGTGCCAGCGGCAAAAACGACAATGAGCAGTTCTTC. The full variable domain, with the rest looked up from reference TRBV11-3 and TRBJ2-1, is EAGVVQSPRYKIIEKKQPVAFWCNPISGHNTLYWYLQNLGQGPELLIRYENEEAVDDSQLPKDRFSAERLKGVDSTLKIQPAELGDSAVYLCASGKNDNEQFFGPGTRLTVL.

The chain carries TRBV10-2 and TRBJ1-5, with no clear D. The CDR3 is made up of 13 amino acids. The V gene lost 0 bases and the J gene lost 6 bases, with 6 bases spanning the gap. The germline V gene encodes CDR1 WSHSY and CDR2 SAAADI. The CDR3 nucleotides are TGCGCCAGCAGTGAGTCTAAGGGTCAGCCCCAGCATTTT. It yields the protein CASSESKGQPQHF.

In this sample, this clonotype turned up many times. The DNA of the CDR3 is TGCAGTGCCGTTAGACGGGGGGCGAGGACCGGGGAGCTGTTTTTT. This codes for CSAVRRGARTGELFF. V and J are TRBV20-1 and TRBJ2-2; possibly TRBD2 for D (7 bases). Trimming left V 6 bases short and J 5 bases short, with 19 bases between. CDR1 and CDR2 (germline): DFQATT, SNEGSKA (reference sequence). This CDR3 is 15 amino acids long.